Presented here are 13 T cell receptor beta chains from one specimen sequenced in a study of T-cell reconstitution after alpha-beta-depleted transplantation in children. For TCRbeta, the library was prepared with unique molecular identifiers. TCRdb called the PCR reads again in MiXCR, with one record for every CDR3 protein. The profile shows about 98,000 distinct CDR3 sequences, approximately 6% of them singletons. The sequenced sample was PBMCs, mostly from graft donor cells, obtained 60 days after TCRalphabeta/CD19-depleted stem cell transplant. The source is a female patient aged 2 to 10 who had a stem cell transplant for Fanconi anemia, so the T cells may come from the graft donor.

In its sample, this clonotype was seen many times. This sequence joins TRBV5-1 and TRBJ1-5; 10 bases line up with TRBD1. The CDR3 loop spans 15 amino acids. V dropped 5 bases and J dropped 2; count of bases not matched to a gene: 4. Germline CDR1 and CDR2: SGHRS and YFSETQ. The CDR3 coding sequence is TGCGCCAGCAGGCCCGGGACAGGGGGCAATCAGCCCCAGCATTTT. Protein product: CASRPGTGGNQPQHF. Using reference TRBV5-1 and TRBJ1-5 for the parts outside the CDR3, the full variable domain is KAGVTQTPRYLIKTRGQQVTLSCSPISGHRSVSWYQQTPGQGLQFLFEYFSETQRNKGNFPGRFSGRQFSNSRSEMNVSTLELGDSALYLCASRPGTGGNQPQHFGDGTRLSIL.

This clonotype has ten or more counts. V gene TRBV28 combines with J gene TRBJ2-7, with no clear D. The CDR3 covers 16 residues. V lost 2 bases to trimming and J lost 0 bases, with 14 bases between them. CDR1 and CDR2 (germline): MDHEN, SYDVKM. CDR3 in amino acids: CASSLISGQVSYEQYF. The CDR3 region has the DNA TGTGCCAGCAGTTTAATCAGTGGGCAGGTCTCCTACGAGCAGTACTTC.

Regarding this clonotype: A much larger clone lies a single base off, so this may be a read error. V is TRBV20-1 and J is TRBJ2-2; D is perhaps TRBD2 (6 bases). CDR1 and CDR2 from the germline V gene are DFQATT and SNEGSKA (reference sequence). The V gene lost 8 bases and the J gene lost 3 bases, with 19 bases spanning the gap. CDR3 length equals 15 residues. CDR3: CSSPRGGPHTGELFF. The DNA for the CDR3 is TGCAGTTCCCCCCGCGGAGGGCCGCACACCGGGGAGCTGTTTTTT.

This clonotype was seen only a few times. The rearrangement links TRBV5-1 to TRBJ2-7; D is unclear. CDR1 and CDR2 (germline): SGHRS, YFSETQ. V lost 4 bases to trimming and J lost 3 bases, with 5 bases between them. The CDR3 consists of 11 residues. The CDR3 loop reads CASSHGYEQYF. Here the CDR3 DNA reads TGCGCCAGCAGCCATGGCTACGAGCAGTACTTC.

Ten or more counts support this clonotype. V gene TRBV5-1 combines with J gene TRBJ2-1; tentatively, D is TRBD2 (6 bases). The V gene's germline CDR1 is SGHRS and CDR2 YFSETQ. This CDR3 region has 16 residues. V was cut by 0 bases and J by 5 bases, with 15 bases left in between. CDR3 nucleotide sequence: TGCGCCAGCAGCTTGGGGGCGACTAGTAACCACAATGAGCAGTTCTTC. Protein: CASSLGATSNHNEQFF.

The J gene is TRBJ2-7, the V gene TRBV15, with no clear D. There are 16 residues in the CDR3. Germline CDR1 is LNHNV and CDR2 is YYDKDF (reference sequence). V dropped 0 bases and J dropped 6 bases, with 18 bases sitting between them. This CDR3 is CATSRDLGILEAEQYF. The CDR3 DNA reads TGTGCCACCAGCAGAGATCTCGGCATTTTAGAAGCCGAGCAGTACTTC.

There are many counts of this clonotype. The chain has TRBV12-3 or TRBV12-4 and TRBJ2-1; unclear D gene. The CDR3 contains 14 residues. Trimming left V 3 bases short and J 3 bases short, with 9 bases between. The CDR3 bases are TGTGCCAGCAGTTTCGGGCAGGTCTACAATGAGCAGTTCTTC. Protein: CASSFGQVYNEQFF.

The DNA of the CDR3 is TGCAGCACTGGGACCCAGCCGCGGGAGACCCAGTACTTC. The encoded protein is CSTGTQPRETQYF. The chain carries TRBV29-1 and TRBJ2-5; possibly TRBD1 or TRBD2 for D (5 bases each). Germline CDR1 SQVTM, CDR2 ANQGSEA. The CDR3 spans 13 residues. V was cut by 8 bases and J by 5 bases, with 18 bases left in between. The full variable domain, completed using reference TRBV29-1 and TRBJ2-5, is SAVISQKPSRDICQRGTSLTIQCQVDSQVTMMFWYRQQPGQSLTLIATANQGSEATYESGFVIDKFPISRPNLTFSTLTVSNMSPEDSSIYLCSTGTQPRETQYFGPGTRLLVL.

This chain uses TRBV12-3 or TRBV12-4 with TRBJ1-2; D call uncertain. The CDR3 totals 13 residues. Trimming took 7 bases from V and 4 from J, leaving 13 bases between them. The CDR3 reads CASNLINSYGYTF. The CDR3 coding sequence is TGTGCCAGCAACTTAATAAACAGCTATGGCTACACCTTC.

The sample holds many counts of this clonotype. V is TRBV12-3 or TRBV12-4 and J is TRBJ2-3; tentative D call: TRBD2 (5 bases). The CDR3 extends over 18 amino acids. The ends were cut back, 5 bases at V and 0 bases at J, with 21 bases in the middle. CDR3 in amino acids: CASSPNRRTDASTDTQYF. CDR3 coding DNA: TGTGCCAGCAGTCCGAACAGAAGGACTGACGCTAGCACAGATACGCAGTATTTT.

This clonotype has a handful of counts. The J gene is TRBJ2-3, the V gene TRBV5-1; D perhaps matches TRBD2 (7 bases). Trimming removed 1 base at V and 0 bases at J, with 18 bases between. The CDR3 spans 18 residues. Germline V gene lookup returns CDR1 SGHRS and CDR2 YFSETQ. CDR3 protein: CASSLTWGGRTSTDTQYF. CDR3 coding DNA: TGCGCCAGCAGCTTGACTTGGGGGGGGCGGACCAGCACAGATACGCAGTATTTT.

To note about this clonotype: This may come from a read error, since a much larger clone is one base off. This CDR3 is CATSRLGLAGYIEQFF. The CDR3, as DNA: TGTGCCACCAGCAGACTCGGACTAGCGGGATACATTGAGCAGTTCTTC. The genes are TRBV15 and TRBJ2-1, with TRBD2 matching over 12 bases. Germline lookup yields CDR1 LNHNV and CDR2 YYDKDF (reference sequence). The CDR3 contains 16 residues.

The chain combines TRBV2 with TRBJ1-5; the D gene is possibly TRBD1 (5 bases). V lost 8 bases to trimming and J lost 11 bases, with 13 bases between them. The CDR3 is 11 residues long. Germline V gene data show CDR1 as SNHLY and CDR2 as FYNNEI. CDR3: CASGPMGAQHF. CDR3 coding DNA: TGTGCCAGCGGGCCAATGGGGGCCCAGCATTTT.